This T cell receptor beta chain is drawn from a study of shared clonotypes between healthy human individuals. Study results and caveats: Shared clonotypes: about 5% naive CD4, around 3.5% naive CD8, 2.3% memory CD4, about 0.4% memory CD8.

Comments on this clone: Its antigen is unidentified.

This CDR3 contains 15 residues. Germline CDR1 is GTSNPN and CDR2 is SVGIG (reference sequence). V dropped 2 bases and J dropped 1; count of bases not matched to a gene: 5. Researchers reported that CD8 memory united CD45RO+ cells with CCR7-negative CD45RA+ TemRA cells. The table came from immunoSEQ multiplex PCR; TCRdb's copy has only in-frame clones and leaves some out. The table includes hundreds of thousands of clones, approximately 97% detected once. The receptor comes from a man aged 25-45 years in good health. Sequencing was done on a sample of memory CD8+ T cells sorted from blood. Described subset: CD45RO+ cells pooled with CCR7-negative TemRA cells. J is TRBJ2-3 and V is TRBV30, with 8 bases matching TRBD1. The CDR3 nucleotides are TGTGCCTGGAGTCCAGGGGGCGCCGGCACAGATACGCAGTATTTT. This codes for CAWSPGGAGTDTQYF.